These 4 T cell receptor beta chains originate from one sample sequenced in a study of blood T cell repertoires in COVID-19 (TCRdb year 2020). The library relied on the immunoSEQ multiplex PCR assay. In its TCRdb copy, this immuneACCESS table keeps in-frame sequences only and misses some clones. Where compared with another copy, unresolved V genes explain less than half of these, and the others have no known cause. Present in this sample are around 170,000 clones, approximately 80% of which were seen just once. The top ten hold about 12% of the sample. The sample comprised PBMCs or T cells enriched from blood (not recorded which). The receptors derive from a man in his fifties who had recovered from COVID-19.

The DNA for the CDR3 is TGTGCCAGCAGGTGGACAGAAGATGAAAAACTGTTTTTT. This sequence encodes CASRWTEDEKLFF. The rearrangement uses TRBV2 and TRBJ1-4, with D possibly TRBD1 on 6 matching bases. The CDR3 totals 13 residues. Trimming took 6 bases from V and 6 from J, leaving 11 bases between them. The V gene's germline CDR1 is SNHLY and CDR2 FYNNEI. The full variable domain, with the rest looked up from reference TRBV2 and TRBJ1-4, is EPEVTQTPSHQVTQMGQEVILRCVPISNHLYFYWYRQILGQKVEFLVSFYNNEISEKSEIFDDQFSVERPDGSNFTLKIRSTKLEDSAMYFCASRWTEDEKLFFGSGTQLSVL.

The chain couples TRBV7-3 to TRBJ2-1; D not resolved. The V and J ends lost 4 bases and 0 bases respectively, with 4 bases between them. CDR1 is SGHTA and CDR2 is FQGTGA in the germline V gene. The CDR3 consists of 13 residues. CDR3 bases: TGTGCCAGCAGCTCGAGCTCCTACAATGAGCAGTTCTTC. This translates into CASSSSSYNEQFF.

CDR3 in amino acids: CASSYSFSKETQYF. For the CDR3, the DNA is TGTGCCAGCAGTTACTCTTTCAGTAAAGAGACCCAGTACTTC. The gene calls are TRBV6-5 and TRBJ2-5; D not certain. This CDR3 spans 14 amino acids. The V end was cut by 0 bases, the J end by 3 bases, with 8 bases between. CDR1 is MNHEY and CDR2 is SVGAGI in the germline V gene.

V usage is TRBV11-1 and J usage is TRBJ2-7; 11 bases agree with TRBD1. CDR1 SGHAT and CDR2 FQDESV come from the germline V gene (reference sequence). V shed 6 bases and J 2 bases; nucleotides not matched to a gene: 0. The CDR3 runs 13 residues. The CDR3 coding sequence is TGTGCCAGCAGGGGACAGGGGGCCTACGAGCAGTACTTC. It yields the protein CASRGQGAYEQYF.